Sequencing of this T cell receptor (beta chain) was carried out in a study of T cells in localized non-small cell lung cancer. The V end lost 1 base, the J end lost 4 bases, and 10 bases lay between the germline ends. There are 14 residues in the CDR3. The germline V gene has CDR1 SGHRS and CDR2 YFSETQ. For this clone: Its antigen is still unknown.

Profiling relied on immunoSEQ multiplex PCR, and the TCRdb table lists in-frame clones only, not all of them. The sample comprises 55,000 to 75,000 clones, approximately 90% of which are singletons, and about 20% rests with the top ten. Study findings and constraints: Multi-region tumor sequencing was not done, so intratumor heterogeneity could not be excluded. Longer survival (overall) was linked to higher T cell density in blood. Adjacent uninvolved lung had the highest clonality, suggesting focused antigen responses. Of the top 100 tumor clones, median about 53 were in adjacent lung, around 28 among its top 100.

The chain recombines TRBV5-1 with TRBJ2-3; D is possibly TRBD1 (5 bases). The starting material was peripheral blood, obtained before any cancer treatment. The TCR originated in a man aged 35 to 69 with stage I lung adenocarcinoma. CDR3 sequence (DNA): TGCGCCAGCAGCTTGCCCCAGGGTTCAGATACGCAGTATTTT. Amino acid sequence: CASSLPQGSDTQYF.